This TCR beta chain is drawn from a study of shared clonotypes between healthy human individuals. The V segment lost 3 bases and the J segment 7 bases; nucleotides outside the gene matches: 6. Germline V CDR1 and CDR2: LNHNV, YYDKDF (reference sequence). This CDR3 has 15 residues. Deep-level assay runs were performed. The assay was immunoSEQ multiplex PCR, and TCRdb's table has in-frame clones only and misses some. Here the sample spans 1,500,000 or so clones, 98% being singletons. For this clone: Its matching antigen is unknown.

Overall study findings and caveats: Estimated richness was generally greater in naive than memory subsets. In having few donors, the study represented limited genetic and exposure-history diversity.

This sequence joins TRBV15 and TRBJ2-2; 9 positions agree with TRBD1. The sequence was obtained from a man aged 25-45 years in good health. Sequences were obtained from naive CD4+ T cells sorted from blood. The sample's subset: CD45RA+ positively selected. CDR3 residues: CATSRTGGMSGELFF. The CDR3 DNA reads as TGTGCCACCAGCAGGACAGGGGGAATGAGCGGGGAGCTGTTTTTT.